This TCR beta chain was recorded in a study of T-cell reconstitution after alpha-beta-depleted transplantation in children. Study outcomes and limitations: Expanded graft clones numbering several hundred reportedly gave rise to alpha-beta T cells about two months after transplant. At one year after transplant, newly produced T cells mostly accounted for T-cell counts and diversity.

Preparation of the TCRbeta library involved a method that used unique molecular identifiers. TCRdb reprocessed the PCR reads via MiXCR and lists one record per CDR3 protein. The repertoire holds about 870,000 distinct CDR3 sequences, with 15% to 20% as singletons. This clonotype was detected ten times or more. Its antigen is unknown. This CDR3 has 16 residues. V lost 7 bases and J lost 4; bases outside the gene matches: 6. This sample comprised PBMCs, mostly from graft donor cells, obtained 360 days after TCRalphabeta/CD19-depleted stem cell transplant. The chain has TRBV12-3 or TRBV12-4 and TRBJ2-1; 14 nucleotides line up with TRBD2. The sequence was obtained from a male patient between 5 and 17 years old who had a stem cell transplant for acute lymphoblastic leukemia, so the T cells may come from the graft donor. CDR3 loop: CASTRLAGGIYNEQFF. The CDR3 region has the DNA TGTGCCAGCACCCGACTAGCGGGAGGGATTTACAATGAGCAGTTCTTC.